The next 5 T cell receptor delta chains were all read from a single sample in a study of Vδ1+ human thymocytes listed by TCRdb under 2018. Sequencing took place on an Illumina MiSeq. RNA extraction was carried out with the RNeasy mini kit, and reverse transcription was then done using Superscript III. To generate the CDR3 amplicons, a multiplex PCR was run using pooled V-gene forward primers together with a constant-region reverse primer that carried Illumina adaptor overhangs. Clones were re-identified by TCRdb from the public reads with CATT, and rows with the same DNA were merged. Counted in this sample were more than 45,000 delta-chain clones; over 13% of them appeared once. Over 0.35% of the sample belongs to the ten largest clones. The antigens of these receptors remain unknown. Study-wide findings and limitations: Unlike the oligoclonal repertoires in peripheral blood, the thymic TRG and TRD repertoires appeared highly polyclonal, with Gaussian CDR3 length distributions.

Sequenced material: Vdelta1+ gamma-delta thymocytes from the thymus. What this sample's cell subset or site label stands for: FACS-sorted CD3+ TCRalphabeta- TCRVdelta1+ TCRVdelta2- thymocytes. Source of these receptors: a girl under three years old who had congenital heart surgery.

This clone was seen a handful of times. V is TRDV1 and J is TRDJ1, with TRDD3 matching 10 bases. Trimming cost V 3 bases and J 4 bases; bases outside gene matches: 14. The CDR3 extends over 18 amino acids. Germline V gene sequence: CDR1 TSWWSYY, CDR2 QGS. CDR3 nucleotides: TGTGCTCTTGGGGAGCTTCTCCTTTTTCTGGGGGATAACGATAAACTCATCTTT. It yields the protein CALGELLLFLGDNDKLIF.

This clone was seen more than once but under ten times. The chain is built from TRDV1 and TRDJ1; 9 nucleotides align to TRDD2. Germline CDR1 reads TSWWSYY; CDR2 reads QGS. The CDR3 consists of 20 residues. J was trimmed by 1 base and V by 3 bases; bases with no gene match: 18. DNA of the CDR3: TGTGCTCTTGGGGAGTCCTCCTTCCTACGAGGGGGGACGGTCACCGATAAACTCATCTTT. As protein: CALGESSFLRGGTVTDKLIF.

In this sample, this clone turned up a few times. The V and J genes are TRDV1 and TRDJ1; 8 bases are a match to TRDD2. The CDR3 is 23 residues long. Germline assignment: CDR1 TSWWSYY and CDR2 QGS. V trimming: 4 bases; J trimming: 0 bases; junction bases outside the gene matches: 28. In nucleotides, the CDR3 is TGTGCTCTTGGGGGAGAGGGGTGTCTTCCTACCATGGGTGGGGAAACGTACACCGATAAACTCATCTTT. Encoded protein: CALGGEGCLPTMGGETYTDKLIF.

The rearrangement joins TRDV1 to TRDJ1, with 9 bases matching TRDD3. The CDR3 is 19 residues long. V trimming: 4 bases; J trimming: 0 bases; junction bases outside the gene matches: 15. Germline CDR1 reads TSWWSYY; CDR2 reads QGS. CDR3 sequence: CALGAKFLLGESYTDKLIF. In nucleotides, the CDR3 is TGTGCTCTTGGGGCCAAGTTCCTACTGGGGGAATCGTACACCGATAAACTCATCTTT.

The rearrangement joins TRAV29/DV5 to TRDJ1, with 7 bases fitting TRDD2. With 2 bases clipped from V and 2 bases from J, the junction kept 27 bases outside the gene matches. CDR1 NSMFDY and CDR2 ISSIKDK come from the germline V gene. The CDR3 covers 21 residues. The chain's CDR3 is CAASTTFLYWKPPFNTDKLIF. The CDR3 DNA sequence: TGTGCAGCAAGTACAACCTTCCTTTACTGGAAACCTCCCTTTAATACCGATAAACTCATCTTT.